What follows are 25 T cell receptor beta chains derived from one specimen sequenced in a study of blood T cells in healthy people across ages. Sample-barcoded 5' priming and a J-beta primer mix drove a second PCR of about 7 to 11 cycles. From the 5' RACE reads, TCRdb called clonotypes with MiXCR, one entry per CDR3 protein. The data show roughly 560,000 distinct CDR3 sequences, around 24% seen once. The same sample was also used in a study of T cells of mothers and their children.

Sequencing input: blood. These receptors came from a boy aged 5-17 years in good health.

This clonotype came up a few times. The chain carries TRBV18 and TRBJ2-2; 12 bases are shared with TRBD1. With V trimmed by 3 bases and J by 4 bases, 9 bases remained unmatched. Germline V gene lookup returns CDR1 KGHSH and CDR2 LQKENI. The CDR3 length is 18 residues. DNA of the CDR3: TGTGCCAGCTCACCGACCCGGGACAGGGGGCAATCCACCGGGGAGCTGTTTTTT. Amino acid sequence: CASSPTRDRGQSTGELFF. The full variable domain, completed using reference TRBV18 and TRBJ2-2, is NAGVMQNPRHLVRRRGQEARLRCSPMKGHSHVYWYRQLPEEGLKFMVYLQKENIIDESGMPKERFSAEFPKEGPSILRIQQVVRGDSAAYFCASSPTRDRGQSTGELFFGEGSRLTVL.

DNA of the CDR3: TGTGCCAGCAGCTACGCCCCTGGGACAGGGGTCCAAGAGACCCAGTACTTC. This codes for CASSYAPGTGVQETQYF. This chain connects TRBV27 to TRBJ2-5, with 10 bases fitting TRBD1. Looked up from germline, CDR1 is MNHEY and CDR2 is SMNVEV (reference sequence). This CDR3 contains 17 residues. Losses at the gene ends were 6 bases for V and 1 base for J; bases not matched to a gene: 11.

In this sample, this clonotype turned up a few times. V usage is TRBV29-1 and J usage is TRBJ1-4, with D hard to call. V lost 5 bases to trimming and J lost 0 bases, with 10 bases between them. The CDR3 sequence is 14 residues long. Germline lookup yields CDR1 SQVTM and CDR2 ANQGSEA. The CDR3 reads CSVLLSATNEKLFF. DNA for the CDR3: TGCAGCGTTCTGTTATCTGCAACTAATGAAAAACTGTTTTTT.

The chain is built from TRBV7-9 and TRBJ2-7, with unresolved D. The CDR3 runs to 12 residues. The ends were cut back, 6 bases at V and 5 bases at J, with 11 bases in the middle. CDR1 is SEHNR and CDR2 is FQNEAQ in the germline V gene (reference sequence). The CDR3 spells CASSRTWDEQYF. The CDR3 DNA sequence: TGTGCCAGCAGTCGGACCTGGGACGAGCAGTACTTC.

This clonotype was detected ten times or more. The chain uses TRBV6-2 or TRBV6-3 and TRBJ2-1; D is undetermined. The CDR3 consists of 11 residues. Germline V CDR1 and CDR2: MNHEY, SVGEGT. The V end was cut by 2 bases, the J end by 6 bases, with 2 bases between. CDR3 region: CASSYPNEQFF. The DNA of the CDR3 is TGTGCCAGCAGTTACCCCAATGAGCAGTTCTTC.

The chain couples TRBV29-1 to TRBJ2-1, with 11 bases lining up with TRBD2. Trimming removed 3 bases from V and 5 bases from J; junction bases left unmatched: 3. CDR1 is SQVTM and CDR2 is ANQGSEA in the germline V gene. CDR3 length: 14 amino acids. For the CDR3, the DNA is TGCAGCGTTGATGGACTAGCGGGCAACAATGAGCAGTTCTTC. Translating gives CSVDGLAGNNEQFF.

The rearrangement joins TRBV20-1 to TRBJ2-3; 8 bases are shared with TRBD1. Germline V CDR1 and CDR2: DFQATT, SNEGSKA (reference sequence). J gave up 0 bases and V 6 bases, and 5 bases lay outside the gene matches. The CDR3 length is 14 residues. CDR3 nucleotide sequence: TGCAGTGCCACGGACAGGGAGAGCACAGATACGCAGTATTTT. Its protein product is CSATDRESTDTQYF.

This rearrangement joins TRBV7-2 to TRBJ1-2; D possibly corresponds to TRBD1 (6 bases). V lost 0 bases and J 8 bases, leaving 10 bases between the germline ends. CDR1 and CDR2 from the germline V gene are SGHTA and FQGNSA. This CDR3 contains 13 residues. CDR3: CASSLALDRGYTF. The CDR3 bases are TGTGCCAGCAGCTTAGCATTGGACAGAGGCTACACCTTC.

The chain recombines TRBV9 with TRBJ2-2; D possibly corresponds to TRBD1 (5 bases). Trimming removed 5 bases at V and 1 base at J, with 9 bases between. This CDR3 spans 14 amino acids. In germline, CDR1 is SGDLS, CDR2 YYNGEE. The CDR3 loop is CASRTTVNTGELFF. The CDR3, as DNA: TGTGCCAGCAGGACGACAGTGAACACCGGGGAGCTGTTTTTT. The whole variable domain, remainder taken from reference TRBV9 and TRBJ2-2, is DSGVTQTPKHLITATGQRVTLRCSPRSGDLSVYWYQQSLDQGLQFLIQYYNGEERAKGNILERFSAQQFPDLHSELNLSSLELGDSALYFCASRTTVNTGELFFGEGSRLTVL.

In this sample, this clonotype turned up a few times. This sequence joins TRBV4-3 and TRBJ1-2; D uncertain. This CDR3 region has 14 residues. Trimming stripped 5 bases from V and 8 bases from J, with 18 bases between. Looked up from germline, CDR1 is LGHNA and CDR2 is YSLEER. Here the CDR3 reads CASSSRGGVDGYTF. CDR3 DNA sequence: TGCGCCAGCAGCTCTCGCGGTGGGGTTGACGGCTACACCTTC.

This clonotype was detected only a few times. The chain employs TRBV7-2 and TRBJ2-3; TRBD2 aligns across 10 bases. This CDR3 is built from 16 residues. The V segment lost 1 base and the J segment 4 bases; nucleotides outside the gene matches: 5. Germline assignment: CDR1 SGHTA and CDR2 FQGNSA. The CDR3 DNA is TGTGCCAGCAGCTTAGAAGCGGGGGGGCTCGCAGATACGCAGTATTTT. This gives the protein CASSLEAGGLADTQYF.

V usage is TRBV10-3 and J usage is TRBJ2-1; 7 bases line up with TRBD2. The trim removed 1 base at V and 3 bases at J, leaving 6 bases unmatched. The CDR3 sequence is 16 residues long. Germline values: CDR1 ENHRY, CDR2 SYGVKD. CDR3 bases: TGTGCCATCAGTGAGTATCCGGGAGGCATCTACAATGAGCAGTTCTTC. The encoded protein is CAISEYPGGIYNEQFF.

A few counts support this clonotype. V is TRBV29-1 and J is TRBJ1-1; D remains ambiguous. Germline-derived CDR1 and CDR2 are SQVTM and ANQGSEA. The CDR3 runs 11 residues. V was cut by 4 bases and J by 2 bases, with 5 bases left in between. The CDR3 coding sequence is TGCAGCGTTGGAGAAAACACTGAAGCTTTCTTT. This sequence encodes CSVGENTEAFF.

This clonotype has just one count. This chain uses TRBV7-9 with TRBJ2-5; the D gene is possibly TRBD1 (5 bases). This CDR3 has 12 amino acids. Trimming left V 5 bases short and J 13 bases short, with 17 bases between. Germline CDR1 is SEHNR and CDR2 is FQNEAQ (reference sequence). CDR3 in DNA: TGTGCCAGCAGCCAGGGAAGCTACGAGCGGTACTTC. It encodes CASSQGSYERYF.

This clonotype was recorded a few times. The gene calls are TRBV6-5 and TRBJ1-5, with 7 bases aligning to TRBD1. Germline V gene lookup returns CDR1 MNHEY and CDR2 SVGAGI. Trimming at V came to 0 bases and at J to 3 bases, leaving 8 bases not matched to a gene. The CDR3 has 17 residues. Here the CDR3 reads CASSYSLRDRNNQPQHF. DNA for the CDR3: TGTGCCAGCAGTTACTCCCTCAGGGACAGAAACAATCAGCCCCAGCATTTT.

This clonotype was seen a handful of times. The genes are TRBV4-3 and TRBJ2-1; either TRBD1 or TRBD2 may fit D (5 bases each). The germline V gene encodes CDR1 LGHNA and CDR2 YSLEER. V dropped 0 bases and J dropped 9 bases, with 12 bases sitting between them. CDR3 length: 14 amino acids. The CDR3 spells CASSQEDGAGEQFF. The CDR3 bases are TGCGCCAGCAGCCAAGAAGACGGGGCCGGTGAGCAGTTCTTC.

The chain combines TRBV29-1 with TRBJ2-5; D remains unclear. V was cut by 2 bases and J by 5 bases, with 15 bases left in between. The CDR3 runs 14 residues. Germline V gene sequence: CDR1 SQVTM, CDR2 ANQGSEA. The CDR3 loop reads CSVELGKERETQYF. The DNA of the CDR3 is TGCAGCGTTGAACTTGGCAAGGAAAGGGAGACCCAGTACTTC.

V usage is TRBV5-1 and J usage is TRBJ2-1; D is unresolved. V dropped 1 base and J dropped 14 bases, with 16 bases sitting between them. This CDR3 is 13 amino acids long. Germline CDR1 and CDR2: SGHRS and YFSETQ. CDR3 bases: TGCGCCAGCAGCTTGAGAAGCGCTTCATCGAAGTTCTTC. Amino acid sequence: CASSLRSASSKFF.

This clonotype was recorded a few times. The CDR3 DNA follows: TGTGCCATCAGTGACCCTGGGACTAGCCTATCAGAGACCCAGTACTTC. It specifies CAISDPGTSLSETQYF. The chain joins TRBV10-3 to TRBJ2-5, with 9 positions matching TRBD2. The CDR3 totals 16 residues. Germline-derived CDR1 and CDR2 are ENHRY and SYGVKD. J lost 4 bases, V lost 3 bases, and 9 bases had no gene match.

This clonotype was seen a handful of times. V usage is TRBV4-3 and J usage is TRBJ2-3; D unresolved. Germline V CDR1 and CDR2: LGHNA, YSLEER. Trimming took 0 bases from V and 12 from J, leaving 19 bases between them. The CDR3 totals 15 residues. The CDR3 nucleotides are TGCGCCAGCAGCCAAGACGGGCTAGTCTTGGGTACACAGTATTTT. Its protein product is CASSQDGLVLGTQYF.

The rearrangement links TRBV6-2 or TRBV6-3 to TRBJ2-5; no clear D. CDR3 length: 11 amino acids. Germline assignment: CDR1 MNHEY and CDR2 SVGEGT. The V gene lost 6 bases and the J gene lost 4 bases, with 6 bases spanning the gap. The CDR3 loop is CASSTLETQYF. The CDR3 nucleotides are TGTGCCAGCAGCACCTTAGAGACCCAGTACTTC.

V and J are TRBV5-1 and TRBJ2-7, with D possibly being TRBD1 (5 bases). Per germline, CDR1 SGHRS and CDR2 YFSETQ. V lost 0 bases to trimming and J lost 9 bases, with 16 bases between them. There are 14 residues in the CDR3. Here the CDR3 reads CASSLGGTPSGQYF. The CDR3, as DNA: TGCGCCAGCAGCTTGGGGGGCACCCCGAGTGGGCAGTACTTC.

This clonotype occurred a few times. The chain links TRBV4-3 to TRBJ2-7; D is unresolved. Trimming pared 4 bases from V and 2 bases from J, leaving 9 bases between. Looked up from germline, CDR1 is LGHNA and CDR2 is YSLEER. This CDR3 is 13 amino acids long. Here the CDR3 DNA reads TGCGCCAGCAGCCCCGATTTGACCTACGAGCAGTACTTC. Translated: CASSPDLTYEQYF.

In its sample, this clonotype was seen a few times. No conserved phenylalanine or tryptophan is present at the end of the CDR3, so a read error is the likely explanation. The chain couples TRBV27 to TRBJ2-7, with D possibly TRBD1 on 5 matching bases. Germline V lookup: CDR1 MNHEY, CDR2 SMNVEV (reference sequence). V lost 6 bases and J 6 bases, leaving 18 bases between the germline ends. The CDR3 has 14 residues. CDR3 sequence reads: CASRPLTDFSEQYL. The CDR3 DNA follows: TGTGCCAGCAGGCCCTTGACAGATTTCTCCGAGCAGTACCTC.

J is TRBJ2-5 and V is TRBV9; possibly TRBD2 for D (5 bases). The assigned J gene may be wrong: the sequence end matches TRBJ2-7 better. Germline lookup yields CDR1 SGDLS and CDR2 YYNGEE. This CDR3 is 13 amino acids long. For the CDR3, the DNA is TGTGCCAGCAGCGTAGGAGAGGGTAACGAGCAGTACTTC. Translating it yields CASSVGEGNEQYF.